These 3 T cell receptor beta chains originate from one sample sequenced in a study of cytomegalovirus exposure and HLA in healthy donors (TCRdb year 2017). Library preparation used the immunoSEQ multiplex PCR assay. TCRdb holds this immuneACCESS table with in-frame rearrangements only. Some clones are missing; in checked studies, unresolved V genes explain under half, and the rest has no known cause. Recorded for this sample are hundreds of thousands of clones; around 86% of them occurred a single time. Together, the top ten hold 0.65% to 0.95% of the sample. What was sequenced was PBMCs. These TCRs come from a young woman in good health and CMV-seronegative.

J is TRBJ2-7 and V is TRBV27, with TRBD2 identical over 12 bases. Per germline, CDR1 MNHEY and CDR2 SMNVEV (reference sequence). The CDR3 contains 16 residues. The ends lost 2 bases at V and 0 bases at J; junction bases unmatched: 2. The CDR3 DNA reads TGTGCCAGCAGTTTAACACTAGCGGGGGGCTCCTACGAGCAGTACTTC. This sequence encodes CASSLTLAGGSYEQYF.

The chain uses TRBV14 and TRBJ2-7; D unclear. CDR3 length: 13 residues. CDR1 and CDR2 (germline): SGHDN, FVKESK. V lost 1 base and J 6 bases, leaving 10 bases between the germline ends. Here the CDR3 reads CASSQAIVSEQYF. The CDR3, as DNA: TGTGCCAGCAGCCAAGCAATAGTTTCCGAGCAGTACTTC.

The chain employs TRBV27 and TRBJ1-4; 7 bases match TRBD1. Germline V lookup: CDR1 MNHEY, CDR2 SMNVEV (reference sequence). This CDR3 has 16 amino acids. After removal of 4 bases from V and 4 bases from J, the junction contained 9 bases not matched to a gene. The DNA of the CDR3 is TGTGCCAGCAGTTCAGATGGGACAGCTCTTAATGAAAAACTGTTTTTT. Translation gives CASSSDGTALNEKLFF. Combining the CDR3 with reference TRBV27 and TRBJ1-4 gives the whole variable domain EAQVTQNPRYLITVTGKKLTVTCSQNMNHEYMSWYRQDPGLGLRQIYYSMNVEVTDKGDVPEGYKVSRKEKRNFPLILESPSPNQTSLYFCASSSDGTALNEKLFFGSGTQLSVL.